This TCR beta chain was observed in a study of blood T cell repertoires in COVID-19. Study overall: Sites in the United States, Italy and Spain provided acute and convalescent COVID-19 samples. T cells, B-cell-depleted T cells, or PBMCs supplied cDNA or gDNA.

In the authors' methods: Reference gene primers were amplified, and this amplification served to estimate nucleated cell counts. Repertoires were generated with immunoSEQ multiplex PCR, while TCRdb's copy carries only in-frame clones and drops some. V, J and clone size reflect that table, while D and trimming were determined from the DNA. Of roughly 300,000 clones listed, about 86% were seen once; the top ten hold 0.95% to 1.5%. V trimming: 7 bases; J trimming: 2 bases; junction bases outside the gene matches: 9. From germline, CDR1 is MNHEY and CDR2 SMNVEV (reference sequence). The CDR3 sequence is 15 residues long.

Specimen: peripheral blood. This receptor was identified in a woman in her forties or fifties with acute or convalescent COVID-19. J is TRBJ2-7 and V is TRBV27, with TRBD2 matching 9 bases. The CDR3 loop is CASKFTAGGPYEQYF. The CDR3 region has the DNA TGTGCCAGCAAGTTCACGGCGGGAGGGCCCTACGAGCAGTACTTC.